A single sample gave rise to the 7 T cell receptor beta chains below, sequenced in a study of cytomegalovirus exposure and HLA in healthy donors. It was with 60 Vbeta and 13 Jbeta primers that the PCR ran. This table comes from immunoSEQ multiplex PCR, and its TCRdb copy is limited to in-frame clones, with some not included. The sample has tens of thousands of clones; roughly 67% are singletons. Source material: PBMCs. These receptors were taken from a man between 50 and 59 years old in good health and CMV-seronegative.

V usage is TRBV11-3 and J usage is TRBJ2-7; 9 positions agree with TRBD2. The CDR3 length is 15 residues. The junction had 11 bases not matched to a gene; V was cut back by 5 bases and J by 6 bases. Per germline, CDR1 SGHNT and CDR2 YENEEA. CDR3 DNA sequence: TGTGCCAGCAGCAATAAGTGCGGGACTAGCATCGAGCAGTACTTC. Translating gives CASSNKCGTSIEQYF.

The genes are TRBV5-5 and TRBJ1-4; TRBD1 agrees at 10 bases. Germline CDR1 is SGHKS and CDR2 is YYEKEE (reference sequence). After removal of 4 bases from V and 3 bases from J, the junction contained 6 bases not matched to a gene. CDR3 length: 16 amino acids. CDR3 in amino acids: CASSPGDRGPNEKLFF. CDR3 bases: TGTGCCAGCAGCCCCGGGGACAGGGGACCTAATGAAAAACTGTTTTTT.

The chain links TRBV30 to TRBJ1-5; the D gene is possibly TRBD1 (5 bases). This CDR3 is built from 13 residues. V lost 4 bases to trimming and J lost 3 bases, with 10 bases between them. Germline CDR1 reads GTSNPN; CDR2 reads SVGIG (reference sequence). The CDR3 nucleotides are TGTGCCTGGAAGGGGCAGACCAATCAGCCCCAGCATTTT. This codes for CAWKGQTNQPQHF.

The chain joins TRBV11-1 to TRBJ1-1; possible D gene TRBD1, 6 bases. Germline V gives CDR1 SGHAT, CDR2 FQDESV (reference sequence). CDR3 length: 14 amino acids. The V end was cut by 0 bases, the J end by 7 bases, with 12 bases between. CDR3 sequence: CASSLATGNGEAFF. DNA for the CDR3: TGTGCCAGCAGCTTAGCCACAGGGAACGGTGAAGCTTTCTTT.

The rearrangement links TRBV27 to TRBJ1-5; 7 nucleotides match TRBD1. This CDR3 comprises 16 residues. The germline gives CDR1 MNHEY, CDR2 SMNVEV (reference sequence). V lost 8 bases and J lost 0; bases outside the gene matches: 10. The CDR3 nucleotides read TGTGCCAGCGGCACGAAACAGGGGTCTAGCAATCAGCCCCAGCATTTT. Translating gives CASGTKQGSSNQPQHF.

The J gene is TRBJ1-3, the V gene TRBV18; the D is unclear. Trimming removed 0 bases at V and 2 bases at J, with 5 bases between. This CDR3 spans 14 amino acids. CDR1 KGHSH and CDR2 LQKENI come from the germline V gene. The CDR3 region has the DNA TGTGCCAGCTCACCACCGGCACCTGGAAACACCATATATTTT. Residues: CASSPPAPGNTIYF.

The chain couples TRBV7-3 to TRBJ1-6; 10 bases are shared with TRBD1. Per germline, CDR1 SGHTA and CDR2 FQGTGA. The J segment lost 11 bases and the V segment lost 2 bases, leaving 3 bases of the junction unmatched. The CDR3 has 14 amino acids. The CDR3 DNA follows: TGTGCCAGCAGCTTAGGACAGGGGGATACACCCCTCCACTTT. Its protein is CASSLGQGDTPLHF.